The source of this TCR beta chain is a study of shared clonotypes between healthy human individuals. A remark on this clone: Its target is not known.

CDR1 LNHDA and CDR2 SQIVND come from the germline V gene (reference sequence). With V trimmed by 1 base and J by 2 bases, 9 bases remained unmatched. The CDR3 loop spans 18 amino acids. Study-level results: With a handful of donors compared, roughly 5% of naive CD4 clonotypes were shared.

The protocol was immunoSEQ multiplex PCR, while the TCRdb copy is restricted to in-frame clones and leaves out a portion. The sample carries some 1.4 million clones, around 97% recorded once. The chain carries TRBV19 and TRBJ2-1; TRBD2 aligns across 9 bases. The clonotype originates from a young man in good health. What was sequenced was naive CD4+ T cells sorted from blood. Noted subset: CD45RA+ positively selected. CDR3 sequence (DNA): TGTGCCAGTAGTATAGGGAGGTCGGCGGGAGGGGCCTACAATGAGCAGTTCTTC. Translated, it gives CASSIGRSAGGAYNEQFF.